One T cell receptor (beta chain) is described in this entry. The data were taken from a study of radiation and T cells in renal cell carcinoma. Time point denoted: blood 2 weeks post-SBRT. Treatment reported: 15 Gy SBRT to primary tumor, nephrectomy 4 weeks later. The CDR3 is 14 residues long. J lost 3 bases, V lost 7 bases, and 8 bases had no gene match. CDR1 SNHLY and CDR2 FYNNEI come from the germline V gene. Assay: immunoSEQ multiplex PCR; the TCRdb copy retains only in-frame clones and omits some. Counted here are 70,000 or so clones, more than 75% occurring once; the ten biggest clones make up nearly 6%.

The chain uses TRBV2 and TRBJ2-7; 8 bases agree with TRBD1. Here the sequenced sample was blood, taken from a patient whose treatment included radiotherapy and nephrectomy. This receptor was obtained from a man aged 55 to 70 with renal cell carcinoma. Here the CDR3 reads CASNSGTGNYEQYF. CDR3 sequence (DNA): TGTGCCAGCAACTCCGGGACAGGTAACTACGAGCAGTACTTC.